These T cell receptor beta chains were read from a single sample in a study of identical twins. TCRdb recomputed calls from the 5' RACE reads with MiXCR, one row per CDR3 protein. The sample carries a few hundred thousand distinct CDR3 sequences, around 9.6% recorded once. These data were likewise used in another study, on yellow fever vaccine responses in identical twins.

Source material: PBMCs. These receptor sequences come from a woman under 30 in good health. Each CDR3 is given with its conserved first and last residue. The D gene is left open where the match is weak. Size is stated for part of the rows, as once, few or many counts, or as a class when the clone is expanded.

D,J,size,V,DNA,CDR3
-,TRBJ2-2,many,TRBV6-1,TGTGCCAGCAGTCTCACCACCGACACCGGGGAGCTGTTTTTT,CASSLTTDTGELFF
-,TRBJ2-5,-,TRBV4-1,TGCGCCAGCAGCAAGGGTTGGGGGGTCACCCAAGAGACCCAGTACTTC,CASSKGWGVTQETQYF
TRBD2,TRBJ2-1,-,TRBV4-3,TGCGCCAGCAGCCAGCATGGACTAGCGGGAGTCAATGAGCAGTTCTTC,CASSQHGLAGVNEQFF
-,TRBJ2-1,many,TRBV29-1,TGCAGCGTTGAAGACCCGAATCCTCCATTAACGGGAGTCAGTCGTAATGAGCAGTTCTTC,CSVEDPNPPLTGVSRNEQFF
TRBD2,TRBJ2-1,-,TRBV20-1,TGCAGTGCTCCTCCTTTAGCGGGGGGCTACAATGAGCAGTTCTTC,CSAPPLAGGYNEQFF
-,TRBJ1-2,few,TRBV7-8,TGTGCCAGCAGCTTAAGGCCGGGGGGGTCTTTTAACTATGGCTACACCTTC,CASSLRPGGSFNYGYTF
-,TRBJ2-1,many,TRBV7-9,TGTGCCAGCAAGAAGACACCCTACAATGAGCAGTTCTTC,CASKKTPYNEQFF
-,TRBJ1-2,-,TRBV3-1,TGTGCCAGCAGCCTTTCGGGACTCTCGTTTGGCTACACCTTC,CASSLSGLSFGYTF
-,TRBJ2-3,many,TRBV20-1,TGCAGTGCCGGGCCGGGACTGCAAGATACGCAGTATTTT,CSAGPGLQDTQYF
TRBD1,TRBJ2-3,few,TRBV29-1,TGCAGCGTTACAGGGGATTCCACGCAGTATTTT,CSVTGDSTQYF
TRBD2,TRBJ2-1,few,TRBV6-1,TGTGCCACCATGCGGGGGAGTCCGGATGGTGAGCAGTTCTTC,CATMRGSPDGEQFF
TRBD1,TRBJ1-2,many,TRBV4-3,TGCGCCAGCAGCCCCCGGGACAGGGAGGGGAGTGGCTACACCTTC,CASSPRDREGSGYTF
-,TRBJ2-5,many,TRBV12-3/TRBV12-4,TGTGCCAGCTCGGGACCTCAAGAGACCCAGTACTTC,CASSGPQETQYF
TRBD2,TRBJ2-1,many,TRBV3-1,TGTGCCAGCAGCCACCGGCGGGGGGGCTTCAACAATGAGCAGTTCTTC,CASSHRRGGFNNEQFF
TRBD2,TRBJ2-1,many,TRBV4-3,TGCGCCAGCAGCACGCGAAGCGGGAGTCTTGGATACAATGAGCAGTTCTTC,CASSTRSGSLGYNEQFF
-,TRBJ1-2,many,TRBV27,TGTGCCAGCAGTTCCCGTCTTGGAGGGGTATATGGCTACACCTTC,CASSSRLGGVYGYTF
TRBD2,TRBJ2-2,many,TRBV14,TGTGCCAGCAGCCAAGACGTAGTTGGTACTAGCGGATTTACCGGGGAGCTGTTTTTT,CASSQDVVGTSGFTGELFF
-,TRBJ2-6,few,TRBV6-1,TGTGCCAGCAATCTACCGGGACTTTTTATCTCTGGGGCCAACGTCCTGACTTTC,CASNLPGLFISGANVLTF
-,TRBJ2-7,-,TRBV6-2/TRBV6-3,TGTGCCAGCAGTTTACAGGTAATGGTTTCCTACGAGCAGTACTTC,CASSLQVMVSYEQYF
-,TRBJ2-4,-,TRBV12-3/TRBV12-4,TGTGCCAGCAGCCCCCCAGGGGTCAACATTCAGTACTTC,CASSPPGVNIQYF
-,TRBJ2-5,-,TRBV28,TGTGCCAGCAGTTCCACCGCAGTTTCCTTGGAGACCCAGTACTTC,CASSSTAVSLETQYF
TRBD2,TRBJ2-1,few,TRBV4-1,TGCGCCAGCAGCCAAGACAGAGGCGGGAGCTCTAATGAGCAGTTCTTC,CASSQDRGGSSNEQFF
TRBD1,TRBJ2-2,few,TRBV2,TGTGCCAGCAGTGGACAGGGGGGACACACCGGGGAGCTGTTTTTT,CASSGQGGHTGELFF
TRBD2,TRBJ2-1,-,TRBV4-3,TGCGCCAGCAGCCATTCCCGACTAGCGGGAGAACCCTACAATGAGCAGTTCTTC,CASSHSRLAGEPYNEQFF
TRBD1,TRBJ2-2,many,TRBV4-3,TGCGCCAGCAGCCGAGGGGGCGCGGTCGGGGAGCTGTTTTTT,CASSRGGAVGELFF
-,TRBJ1-1,-,TRBV28,TGTGCCAGCAACACTAGTCCGGTGATGAACACTGAAGCTTTCTTT,CASNTSPVMNTEAFF
TRBD2,TRBJ2-2,few,TRBV28,TGTGCCAGCAGTACGGGGGGGGCGGGCACCGGGGAGCTGTTTTTT,CASSTGGAGTGELFF
-,TRBJ2-1,few,TRBV12-3/TRBV12-4,TGTGCCAGCAGTTTGAAGGTCGGGACAAGCCCCTACAATGAGCAGTTCTTC,CASSLKVGTSPYNEQFF
TRBD2,TRBJ2-7,-,TRBV5-8,TGTGCCAGCAGCTTGAGACTAGCGGGGGGGAAGAAGTACTTC,CASSLRLAGGKKYF
TRBD2,TRBJ2-7,-,TRBV6-5,TGTGCCAGCAGTCCGACGGGAGGTGCCGAGCAGTACTTC,CASSPTGGAEQYF
-,TRBJ2-7,-,TRBV20-1,TGCAGTGCTAGAGATAGACAGGCACCCTACGAGCAGTACTTC,CSARDRQAPYEQYF
TRBD1,TRBJ2-4,-,TRBV4-3,TGCGCCAGCAGCCAAGAGGACAGGGTGGCGAACATTCAGTACTTC,CASSQEDRVANIQYF
-,TRBJ2-7,-,TRBV9,TGTGCCAGCAGCGTAGGGAGTGGGAGCCTCATCTCCTACGAGCAGTACTTC,CASSVGSGSLISYEQYF
-,TRBJ1-4,-,TRBV5-1,TGCGCCAGCAGCTTGATGGGTGTTAATGAAAAACTGTTTTTT,CASSLMGVNEKLFF
-,TRBJ2-2,few,TRBV24-1,TGTGCCACCAGTGACCAGGACAGAGGGGAGCTGTTTTTT,CATSDQDRGELFF
-,TRBJ2-3,-,TRBV29-1,TGCAGCGTTGGACCTGGGGGGGCTAGCACAGATACGCAGTATTTT,CSVGPGGASTDTQYF
TRBD1,TRBJ2-1,many,TRBV7-9,TGTGCCAGCAGCTTATGGGCGGGACAGGGAAGAAATGAGCAGTTCTTC,CASSLWAGQGRNEQFF
-,TRBJ2-5,-,TRBV6-5,TGTGCCAGCAGTTACTCGGGGGGGGCTCCTCGGGAGACCCAGTACTTC,CASSYSGGAPRETQYF
-,TRBJ2-7,-,TRBV6-2/TRBV6-3,TGTGCCAGCAGTAGTCTAGTTGCCTACGAGCAGTACTTC,CASSSLVAYEQYF
TRBD2,TRBJ2-7,few,TRBV20-1,TGCAGTGCTAGTGGGGGGAGGGCCTCCTACGAGCAGTACTTC,CSASGGRASYEQYF
TRBD1,TRBJ2-1,-,TRBV3-1,TGTGCCAGCAGCCAACGGGACAGGGGGCGGGAGAATGAGCAGTTCTTC,CASSQRDRGRENEQFF
TRBD1,TRBJ2-1,-,TRBV4-3,TGCGCCAGCAGCCCCAGCTCGGGACAGACATACAATGAGCAGTTCTTC,CASSPSSGQTYNEQFF
TRBD1,TRBJ2-7,-,TRBV7-8,TGTGCCAGCAGCTGGAGGACAGGGGTCGGGCAGTACGAGCAGTACTTC,CASSWRTGVGQYEQYF
-,TRBJ2-7,few,TRBV6-1,TGTGCCAGCAGTGAAGGCGGGTTTGACTACGAGCAGTACTTC,CASSEGGFDYEQYF
-,TRBJ2-3,few,TRBV6-1,TGTGCCAGCAGCGGCAATCGGGGCCCAGATACGCAGTATTTT,CASSGNRGPDTQYF
-,TRBJ1-2,many,TRBV29-1,TGCAGCGTTAAGAAAGGGCAGGGCTTCTATGGCTACACCTTC,CSVKKGQGFYGYTF
-,TRBJ2-2,-,TRBV28,TGTGCCAGCTACGGCAGGGTGAACACCGGGGAGCTGTTTTTT,CASYGRVNTGELFF
-,TRBJ2-1,many,TRBV10-3,TGTGCCATCAGTGACGGGCCGGCGTACAATGAGCAGTTCTTC,CAISDGPAYNEQFF
TRBD2,TRBJ2-4,many,TRBV20-1,TGCAGTGCAGATCTAGCGGGCCTAGCCAAAAACATTCAGTACTTC,CSADLAGLAKNIQYF
-,TRBJ2-7,few,TRBV3-1,TGTGCCAGCAGCCAGAACACCTTTGTCGGGTACGAGCAGTACTTC,CASSQNTFVGYEQYF
TRBD2,TRBJ2-7,-,TRBV29-1,TGCAGCGTTGACGGACAGACCACTAGCGGGAGGGCCCACGAGCAGTACTTC,CSVDGQTTSGRAHEQYF
-,TRBJ2-5,-,TRBV4-2,TGTGCCAGCAGCCAAGAAATCTCTAGGGGGGGCCTGTTAGAGACCCAGTACTTC,CASSQEISRGGLLETQYF
TRBD2,TRBJ2-2,few,TRBV7-2,TGTGCCAGCAGCTGGGGGGGACTAGCGGGCCGACCCGGGGAGCTGTTTTTT,CASSWGGLAGRPGELFF
-,TRBJ1-1,few,TRBV20-1,TGCAGTGCTAAGGCAGGGGCCGCTGAAGCTTTCTTT,CSAKAGAAEAFF
TRBD2,TRBJ2-7,few,TRBV7-2,TGTGCCAGCAGCTTAGCCCTAAGCGGGAGGAACGAGCAGTACTTC,CASSLALSGRNEQYF
-,TRBJ2-1,few,TRBV29-1,TGCAGCGCGAATAGGGGGGGGGGAAATGAGCAGTTCTTC,CSANRGGGNEQFF
TRBD1,TRBJ1-4,many,TRBV12-3/TRBV12-4,TGTGCCAGCAGTTTAAACAGGGGGATCACTAATGAAAAACTGTTTTTT,CASSLNRGITNEKLFF
-,TRBJ2-7,few,TRBV2,TGTGCCAGCAGACCCCACCAGCAGGGCGCGCAGTACTTC,CASRPHQQGAQYF
TRBD1,TRBJ2-1,many,TRBV29-1,TGCAGCGCCCGCGAGGGGGCCAATGAGCAGTTCTTC,CSAREGANEQFF